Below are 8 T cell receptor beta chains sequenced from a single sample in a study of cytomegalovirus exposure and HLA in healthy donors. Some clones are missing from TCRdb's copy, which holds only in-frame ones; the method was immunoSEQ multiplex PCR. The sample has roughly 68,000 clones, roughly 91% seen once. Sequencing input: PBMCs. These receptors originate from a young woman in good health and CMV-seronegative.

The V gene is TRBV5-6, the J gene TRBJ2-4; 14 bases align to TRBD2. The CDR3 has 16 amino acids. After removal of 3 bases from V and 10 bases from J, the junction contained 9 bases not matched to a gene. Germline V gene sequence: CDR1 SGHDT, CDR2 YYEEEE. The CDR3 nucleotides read TGTGCCAGCAGCTGGGGGACTAGCGGGAGATCTGGGATTCAGTACTTC. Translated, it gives CASSWGTSGRSGIQYF.

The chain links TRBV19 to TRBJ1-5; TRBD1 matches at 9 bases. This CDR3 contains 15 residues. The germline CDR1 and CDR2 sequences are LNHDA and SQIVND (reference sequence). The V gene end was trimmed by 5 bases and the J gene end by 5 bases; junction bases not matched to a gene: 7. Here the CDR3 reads CASSSTGTGYQPQHF. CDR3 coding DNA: TGTGCCAGTAGTTCAACGGGGACAGGGTATCAGCCCCAGCATTTT.

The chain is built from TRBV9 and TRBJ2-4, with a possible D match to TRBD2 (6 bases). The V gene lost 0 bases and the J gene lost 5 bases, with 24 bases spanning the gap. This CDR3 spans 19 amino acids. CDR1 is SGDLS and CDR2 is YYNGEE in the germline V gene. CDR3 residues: CASSVARGDLPVGQNIQYF. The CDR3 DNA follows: TGTGCCAGCAGCGTAGCTCGCGGGGACCTTCCGGTGGGGCAAAACATTCAGTACTTC.

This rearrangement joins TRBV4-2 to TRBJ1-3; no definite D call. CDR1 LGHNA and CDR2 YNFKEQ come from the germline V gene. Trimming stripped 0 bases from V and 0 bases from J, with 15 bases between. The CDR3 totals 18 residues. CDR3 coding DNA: TGTGCCAGCAGCCAAGATCGGACGGGATCAGGCTCTGGAAACACCATATATTTT. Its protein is CASSQDRTGSGSGNTIYF.

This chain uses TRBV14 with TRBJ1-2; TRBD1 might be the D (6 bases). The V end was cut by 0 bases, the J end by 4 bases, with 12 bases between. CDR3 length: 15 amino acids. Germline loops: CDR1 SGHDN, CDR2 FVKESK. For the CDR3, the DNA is TGTGCCAGCAGCCAAGACCAGGGGCGCGGCTATGGCTACACCTTC. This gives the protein CASSQDQGRGYGYTF. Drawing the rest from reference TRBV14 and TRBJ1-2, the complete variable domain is EAGVTQFPSHSVIEKGQTVTLRCDPISGHDNLYWYRRVMGKEIKFLLHFVKESKQDESGMPNNRFLAERTGGTYSTLKVQPAELEDSGVYFCASSQDQGRGYGYTFGSGTRLTVV.

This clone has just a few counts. In nucleotides, the CDR3 is TGTGCCATCACTCCAGGGGAGAATGGCTACACCTTC. It yields the protein CAITPGENGYTF. The chain joins TRBV10-3 to TRBJ1-2; tentatively, D is TRBD1 (6 bases). The CDR3 extends over 12 amino acids. The V end lost 7 bases, the J end lost 6 bases, and 12 bases lay between the germline ends. Germline V lookup: CDR1 ENHRY, CDR2 SYGVKD.

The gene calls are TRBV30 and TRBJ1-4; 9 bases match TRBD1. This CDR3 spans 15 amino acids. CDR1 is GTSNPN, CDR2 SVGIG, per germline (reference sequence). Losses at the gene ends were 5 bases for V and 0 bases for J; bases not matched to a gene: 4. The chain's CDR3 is CAWGQGFATNEKLFF. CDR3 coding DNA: TGTGCCTGGGGACAGGGGTTTGCAACTAATGAAAAACTGTTTTTT.

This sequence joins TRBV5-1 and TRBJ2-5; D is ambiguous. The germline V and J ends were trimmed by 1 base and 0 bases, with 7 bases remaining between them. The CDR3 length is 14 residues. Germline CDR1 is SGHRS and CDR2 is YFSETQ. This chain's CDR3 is CASSLPEYQETQYF. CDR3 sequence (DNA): TGCGCCAGCAGCTTGCCAGAATACCAAGAGACCCAGTACTTC.